This TCR beta chain was captured in a study of cytomegalovirus exposure and HLA in healthy donors. The PCR used 60 Vbeta and 13 Jbeta primers. The data were produced by immunoSEQ multiplex PCR, yet TCRdb's version contains in-frame clones alone and is incomplete. The table gives some 120,000 clones; the top ten clones make up under 3.5% of it. Germline CDR1 MNHNS, CDR2 SASEGT. The CDR3 spans 14 residues. The source material was PBMCs. This TCR derives from a man aged 25-45 years in good health and CMV-seronegative. The rearrangement links TRBV6-1 to TRBJ2-5; TRBD1 might be the D (5 bases). TRBJ2-7 explains the end of the DNA better; the J call may be wrong. The CDR3 region is CASSEQGHMGEQYF. As DNA, the CDR3 is TGTGCCAGCAGTGAACAAGGACACATGGGCGAGCAGTACTTC.